This T cell receptor (beta chain) derives from a study of cytomegalovirus exposure and HLA in healthy donors. Whole-study findings and limits: Associated with cytomegalovirus, according to the listing, were some 150 TCR beta chains. The productive fraction for most TCR beta V segments was about 90% or about 30% in an earlier analysis.

The PCR employed 60 Vbeta primers together with 13 Jbeta primers. Per the original data handling: The count from a later analysis was roughly 80 million unique TCR beta chains, 9 million to 12 million of them shared. The data were produced by immunoSEQ multiplex PCR, yet TCRdb's version contains in-frame clones alone and is incomplete. V and J calls and clone size are those listed in that table; D and trimming were worked out from the DNA. Found here are 150,000 to 200,000 clones, about 76% of them singletons; the top ten hold approximately 1.4%. Germline loops: CDR1 SGHAT, CDR2 FQNNGV. V trimming: 7 bases; J trimming: 9 bases; junction bases outside the gene matches: 20. The CDR3 consists of 16 residues. As regards this clone: Antigen specificity is unknown.

The sequence was collected from a woman aged 45-65 years in good health and CMV-seronegative. The chain couples TRBV11-2 to TRBJ2-5, with 7 nucleotides matching TRBD2. The sample was PBMCs. CDR3 region: CASTDLSGLPKSAQYF. CDR3 DNA: TGTGCCAGCACTGATCTATCGGGACTACCGAAATCGGCCCAGTACTTC.